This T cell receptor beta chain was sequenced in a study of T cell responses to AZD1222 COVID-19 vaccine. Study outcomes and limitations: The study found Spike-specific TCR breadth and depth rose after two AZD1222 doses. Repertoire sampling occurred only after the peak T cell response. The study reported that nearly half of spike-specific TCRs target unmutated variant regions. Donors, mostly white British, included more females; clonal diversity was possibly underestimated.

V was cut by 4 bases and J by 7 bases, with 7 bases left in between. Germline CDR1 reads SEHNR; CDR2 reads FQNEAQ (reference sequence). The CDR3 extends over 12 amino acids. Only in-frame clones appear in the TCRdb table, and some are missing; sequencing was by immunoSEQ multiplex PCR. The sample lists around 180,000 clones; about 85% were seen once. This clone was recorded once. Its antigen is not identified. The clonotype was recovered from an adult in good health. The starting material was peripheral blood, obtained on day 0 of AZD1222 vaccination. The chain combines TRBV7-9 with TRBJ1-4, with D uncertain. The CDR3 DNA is TGTGCCAGCAGCTCCGTGGGTGAAAAACTGTTTTTT. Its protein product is CASSSVGEKLFF.